These 23 T cell receptor beta chains came from one sample sequenced in a study of PD-1 blockade in classical Hodgkin lymphoma. Relapse after autologous stem cell transplantation occurred in every patient, and brentuximab vedotin exposure varied. Only in-frame clones appear in the TCRdb table, and some are missing; sequencing was by immunoSEQ multiplex PCR. This table holds nearly 55,000 clones, approximately 84% found once. This specimen was peripheral blood mononuclear cells (PBMCs), taken at baseline. The origin of the receptors is a human donor with classical Hodgkin lymphoma.

V gene TRBV7-9 combines with J gene TRBJ1-1, with a weak D call TRBD1 (5 bases). CDR3 size: 13 residues. Trimming left V 8 bases short and J 5 bases short, with 15 bases between. Germline V gene lookup returns CDR1 SEHNR and CDR2 FQNEAQ (reference sequence). CDR3 nucleotide sequence: TGTGCCAGCTCCCACGGGGGGGTAACTGAAGCTTTCTTT. This encodes CASSHGGVTEAFF.

This clone was seen a few times. CDR3 sequence reads: CASRSSYNEQFF. CDR3 bases: TGTGCCAGTAGAAGCTCCTACAATGAGCAGTTCTTC. The chain links TRBV19 to TRBJ2-1, with no clear D. Trimming shortened V by 6 bases and J by 0 bases, and 3 bases separated the two germline ends. The CDR3 runs 12 residues. Germline V gives CDR1 LNHDA, CDR2 SQIVND (reference sequence).

This chain uses TRBV7-8 with TRBJ2-5, with 7 bases that match TRBD2. Per the germline V gene, CDR1 is SGHVS and CDR2 is FQNEAQ. CDR3 length equals 17 residues. Trimming cost V 7 bases and J 4 bases; bases outside gene matches: 18. CDR3 DNA: TGTGCCAGCACACTAAGGCGAATACGGGAGGCAAGAGAGACCCAGTACTTC. The encoded protein is CASTLRRIREARETQYF.

This clone was detected a few times. The chain recombines TRBV27 with TRBJ2-7; 12 nucleotides align to TRBD2. V was clipped by 4 bases and J by 5 bases; unmatched bases: 12. Germline V CDR1 and CDR2: MNHEY, SMNVEV (reference sequence). The length of the CDR3 is 17 residues. This CDR3 is CASSSLGTSGLLDEQYF. The CDR3 DNA sequence: TGTGCCAGCAGTTCTCTGGGGACTAGCGGGTTACTAGACGAGCAGTACTTC.

The rearrangement uses TRBV6-1 and TRBJ2-2; 8 bases map to TRBD1. The CDR3 runs to 15 residues. Germline CDR1 reads MNHNS; CDR2 reads SASEGT. Unmatched junction bases numbered 10, after V lost 7 bases and J lost 6 bases. This CDR3 is CASTLGQDTPGELFF. The CDR3 nucleotides read TGTGCCAGCACCCTGGGACAGGATACGCCCGGGGAGCTGTTTTTT.

This sequence joins TRBV11-3 and TRBJ2-7; TRBD2 agrees at 9 bases. Trimming at V came to 5 bases and at J to 2 bases, leaving 7 bases not matched to a gene. Germline V gene sequence: CDR1 SGHNT, CDR2 YENEEA. There are 15 residues in the CDR3. The CDR3: CASSPLSSGAYEQYV. CDR3 nucleotides: TGTGCCAGCAGCCCGCTGTCTAGCGGGGCCTACGAGCAGTACGTC.

This chain links TRBV4-1 with TRBJ2-2; possible D gene TRBD1, 6 bases. Looked up from germline, CDR1 is MGHRA and CDR2 is YSYEKL. The germline V and J ends were trimmed by 5 bases and 4 bases, with 17 bases remaining between them. The CDR3 length is 16 residues. The CDR3 sequence: CASSGIRGRFTGELFF. The CDR3 DNA is TGCGCCAGCAGCGGAATCAGGGGTCGATTCACCGGGGAGCTGTTTTTT.

CDR3 loop: CASSPLGAGNTEAFF. The CDR3 DNA reads TGTGCCAGCAGTCCTTTGGGGGCAGGGAACACTGAAGCTTTCTTT. This rearrangement joins TRBV27 to TRBJ1-1, with D perhaps matching TRBD1 (6 bases). The germline V gene has CDR1 MNHEY and CDR2 SMNVEV (reference sequence). This CDR3 has 15 residues. Deletions cut 5 bases from V and 1 base from J, with 14 bases between.

The chain uses TRBV5-4 and TRBJ1-2; 8 bases line up with TRBD1. The V segment lost 4 bases and the J segment 3 bases; nucleotides outside the gene matches: 11. Germline V lookup: CDR1 SGHNT, CDR2 YYREEE (reference sequence). The CDR3 is 16 residues long. The CDR3 coding sequence is TGTGCCAGCAGCCCAGGGGGCGTCGGGAGGGACTATGGCTACACCTTC. It is translated as CASSPGGVGRDYGYTF. Together with reference TRBV5-4 and TRBJ1-2, the CDR3 gives the full variable domain: ETGVTQSPTHLIKTRGQQVTLRCSSQSGHNTVSWYQQALGQGPQFIFQYYREEENGRGNFPPRFSGLQFPNYSSELNVNALELDDSALYLCASSPGGVGRDYGYTFGSGTRLTVV.

The V and J genes are TRBV5-1 and TRBJ1-1; no firm D call. V was clipped by 2 bases and J by 7 bases, with 12 bases between them. Germline assignment: CDR1 SGHRS and CDR2 YFSETQ. There are 13 residues in the CDR3. CDR3 amino acids: CASSLSLYGEAFF. The DNA for the CDR3 is TGCGCCAGCAGCTTATCATTGTACGGTGAAGCTTTCTTT. Full variable domain (rest looked up from reference TRBV5-1 and TRBJ1-1): KAGVTQTPRYLIKTRGQQVTLSCSPISGHRSVSWYQQTPGQGLQFLFEYFSETQRNKGNFPGRFSGRQFSNSRSEMNVSTLELGDSALYLCASSLSLYGEAFFGQGTRLTVV.

This clone showed up just a few times. This chain links TRBV9 with TRBJ1-2; D ambiguous. V lost 0 bases to trimming and J lost 8 bases, with 14 bases between them. The length of the CDR3 is 14 residues. The germline V gene has CDR1 SGDLS and CDR2 YYNGEE. The CDR3 is CASSVDRALSGYTF. The CDR3 DNA reads as TGTGCCAGCAGCGTAGACCGGGCCTTATCGGGCTACACCTTC. Filled out from reference TRBV9 and TRBJ1-2, the complete variable domain reads DSGVTQTPKHLITATGQRVTLRCSPRSGDLSVYWYQQSLDQGLQFLIQYYNGEERAKGNILERFSAQQFPDLHSELNLSSLELGDSALYFCASSVDRALSGYTFGSGTRLTVV.

This clone was seen a single time. V and J are TRBV10-3 and TRBJ2-3; D is uncertain. The CDR3 is 14 residues long. V was cut by 11 bases and J by 2 bases, with 17 bases left in between. Germline V gene lookup returns CDR1 ENHRY and CDR2 SYGVKD. The CDR3 reads CAVAAARFTDTQYF. The CDR3 nucleotides read TGTGCCGTGGCCGCGGCCCGCTTCACAGATACGCAGTATTTT.

The V gene is TRBV5-1, the J gene TRBJ2-1, with 8 bases that match TRBD2. V shed 0 bases and J 5 bases; nucleotides not matched to a gene: 10. The germline gives CDR1 SGHRS, CDR2 YFSETQ. The CDR3 is made up of 17 amino acids. The CDR3: CASSLVLAGLIHNEQFF. The CDR3, as DNA: TGCGCCAGCAGCTTGGTCTTAGCGGGACTTATCCACAATGAGCAGTTCTTC. Combining the CDR3 with reference TRBV5-1 and TRBJ2-1 gives the whole variable domain KAGVTQTPRYLIKTRGQQVTLSCSPISGHRSVSWYQQTPGQGLQFLFEYFSETQRNKGNFPGRFSGRQFSNSRSEMNVSTLELGDSALYLCASSLVLAGLIHNEQFFGPGTRLTVL.

The chain recombines TRBV4-3 with TRBJ2-3; TRBD2 might be the D (5 bases). The germline gives CDR1 LGHNA, CDR2 YSLEER. Trimming removed 0 bases from V and 6 bases from J, with 16 bases in between. This CDR3 region has 16 residues. The CDR3: CASSQDTSTGFDTQYF. DNA for the CDR3: TGCGCCAGCAGCCAAGATACCTCCACGGGATTTGATACGCAGTATTTT.

The V and J genes are TRBV4-1 and TRBJ2-7, with D tentatively TRBD2 (5 bases). The germline V gene has CDR1 MGHRA and CDR2 YSYEKL. Trimming pared 1 base from V and 6 bases from J, leaving 13 bases between. The CDR3 consists of 14 residues. This CDR3 is CASSQVTGESEQYF. The CDR3 coding sequence is TGCGCCAGCAGCCAAGTTACCGGGGAAAGCGAGCAGTACTTC.

Regarding this clone: A junction end diverges from the germline sequence, so it may reflect a read error. The rearrangement uses TRBV11-3 and TRBJ2-7; 12 positions match TRBD1. CDR1 is SGHNT, CDR2 YENEEA, per germline. The CDR3 runs 15 residues. The CDR3 DNA reads TGCGCCAGCAGCCCGGGACAGGGGGCCCCCTACGAGCAGTACTTC. Translation gives CASSPGQGAPYEQYF.

This rearrangement joins TRBV6-5 to TRBJ1-3; the D is unclear. V gave up 4 bases and J gave up 4 bases, with 14 bases separating them. Looked up from germline, CDR1 is MNHEY and CDR2 is SVGAGI. This CDR3 spans 15 amino acids. CDR3 nucleotide sequence: TGTGCCAGCAGTTCCCGGGCAGCCGGAGGAAACACCATATATTTT. This translates into CASSSRAAGGNTIYF.

The rearrangement links TRBV19 to TRBJ1-1; no clear D gene. CDR3 length: 16 amino acids. The germline V and J ends were trimmed by 3 bases and 11 bases, with 25 bases remaining between them. CDR1 LNHDA and CDR2 SQIVND come from the germline V gene (reference sequence). CDR3 region: CASSMGRDLTALRAFF. CDR3 sequence (DNA): TGTGCCAGTAGTATGGGTCGAGACTTAACAGCCCTTAGGGCTTTCTTT.

The rearrangement joins TRBV7-2 to TRBJ1-3; unclear D gene. CDR1 is SGHTA and CDR2 is FQGNSA in the germline V gene. Trimming left V 5 bases short and J 0 bases short, with 17 bases between. The CDR3 spans 17 residues. CDR3 region: CASSRGPDGRSGNTIYF. The CDR3 nucleotides read TGTGCCAGCAGCCGCGGCCCGGACGGTCGCTCTGGAAACACCATATATTTT. Drawing the rest from reference TRBV7-2 and TRBJ1-3, the complete variable domain is GAGVSQSPSNKVTEKGKDVELRCDPISGHTALYWYRQSLGQGLEFLIYFQGNSAPDKSGLPSDRFSAERTGGSVSTLTIQRTQQEDSAVYLCASSRGPDGRSGNTIYFGEGSWLTVV.

The chain links TRBV4-1 to TRBJ2-1; 8 bases agree with TRBD2. Germline CDR1 MGHRA, CDR2 YSYEKL. Trimming removed 5 bases from V and 5 bases from J; junction bases left unmatched: 8. The CDR3 is 15 amino acids. CDR3 DNA sequence: TGCGCCAGCAGCTACGGACTAGCCCCCCACAATGAGCAGTTCTTC. This sequence encodes CASSYGLAPHNEQFF.

This clone was observed a handful of times. This chain's CDR3 is CASSGVTGLTGELFF. In DNA, the CDR3 is TGCGCCAGCAGCGGAGTGACAGGGCTCACCGGGGAGCTGTTTTTT. The J gene is TRBJ2-2, the V gene TRBV5-1, with 7 bases aligning to TRBD1. The CDR3 spans 15 residues. The V gene's germline CDR1 is SGHRS and CDR2 YFSETQ. V gave up 4 bases and J gave up 4 bases; unmatched junction bases: 7.

The V gene is TRBV30, the J gene TRBJ1-2; D is unclear. V lost 3 bases, J lost 10 bases, and 15 bases lay in between. The CDR3 is made up of 12 amino acids. Germline V lookup: CDR1 GTSNPN, CDR2 SVGIG (reference sequence). CDR3 amino acids: CAWSFVNALYTF. The CDR3 DNA sequence: TGTGCCTGGAGCTTCGTAAATGCGCTCTACACCTTC.

There are a few counts of this clone. The rearrangement uses TRBV5-6 and TRBJ1-2, with 7 bases lining up with TRBD1. The CDR3 consists of 13 residues. Germline lookup yields CDR1 SGHDT and CDR2 YYEEEE. V gave up 3 bases and J gave up 8 bases; unmatched junction bases: 7. CDR3 loop: CASSSRTGGGYTF. The DNA for the CDR3 is TGTGCCAGCAGCTCAAGGACAGGCGGGGGCTACACCTTC.